The sequence of this T cell receptor beta chain was determined in a study of T-cell reconstitution after alpha-beta-depleted transplantation in children. Study observations and caveats: Elevated TCRbeta diversity at day 60 was traced, in some patients, to surviving recipient T cells and thymic progenitors. Several hundred graft clones that had expanded were reportedly the source of alpha-beta T cells about two months after transplant. Newly generated T cells supplied most T-cell counts and diversity one year post-transplant.

Unique molecular identifiers were used to barcode this TCRbeta library. MiXCR, applied by TCRdb to the PCR reads, yields one record per CDR3 protein. The sample has around 450,000 distinct CDR3 sequences, about a sixth seen once. This CDR3 comprises 12 residues. With 6 bases removed from V and 7 bases from J, the gap between germline ends came to 13 bases. The germline CDR1 and CDR2 sequences are MDHEN and SYDVKM. As to this clonotype: Its antigen is as yet unknown.

This sample comprised PBMCs, mostly from graft donor cells, obtained 360 days after TCRalphabeta/CD19-depleted stem cell transplant. The receptor was derived from a boy in the first two years of life who had a stem cell transplant for Wiskott-Aldrich syndrome, so the T cells may come from the graft donor. The chain uses TRBV28 and TRBJ2-7, with D tentatively TRBD1 (5 bases). The CDR3 reads CASRDTPLEQYF. CDR3 sequence (DNA): TGTGCCAGCAGGGACACGCCTTTGGAGCAGTACTTC.